The sequence of this TCR beta chain was determined in a study of blood T cell repertoires in COVID-19. Looking at the study overall: Donors in the United States, Italy and Spain gave samples during acute or convalescent COVID-19.

The table came from immunoSEQ multiplex PCR; TCRdb's copy has only in-frame clones and leaves some out. Of approximately 180,000 clones in the sample, around 83% were seen once. Germline lookup yields CDR1 SGHAT and CDR2 FQNNGV. J was trimmed by 2 bases and V by 5 bases; bases with no gene match: 9. CDR3 size: 16 residues. Two negative PCRs, clearance, or symptom resolution characterized the recovered Cohort 3 donors. The receptor was isolated from a man aged 50 or older who had recovered from COVID-19. This chain uses TRBV11-2 with TRBJ1-2; TRBD1 matches 9 bases. Material for sequencing was PBMCs or T cells enriched from blood (not recorded which). The CDR3 loop is CASSPRPGTGNYGYTF. The CDR3 region has the DNA TGTGCCAGCAGCCCGCGACCCGGGACAGGGAACTATGGCTACACCTTC.